A selection of T cell receptor beta chains follows, all from one sample in a study of siplizumab effects on memory and regulatory T cells. Assay used: immunoSEQ multiplex PCR; TCRdb lists only in-frame clones, some missing. The sample yields 55,000 to 70,000 clones, more than 80% seen once. The specimen was CD8+ T cells sorted from blood. Every receptor here comes from a human donor in good health. Each CDR3 is given with its conserved first and last residue. Fields, in order: D gene, J gene, V gene, clone size, CDR3 DNA, CDR3 protein. A D gene is named only where the DNA matches it firmly. Rows may omit the clone size; those that give it use once, few, many or a size class.

d_gene: TRBD2
j_gene: TRBJ2-5
v_gene: TRBV7-9
abundance: -
CDR3nt: TGTGCCAGCAGCTTCCCCCCCGGGAGGGAAGAGACCCAGTACTTC
CDR3aa: CASSFPPGREETQYF

d_gene: -
j_gene: TRBJ2-2
v_gene: TRBV6-1
abundance: -
CDR3nt: TGTGCCAGCAGTGTCCCTCCATTTGTCGGCGGGAACACCGGGGAGCTGTTTTTT
CDR3aa: CASSVPPFVGGNTGELFF

d_gene: -
j_gene: TRBJ2-1
v_gene: TRBV9
abundance: -
CDR3nt: TGTGCCAGCAGCGTAGAGAAGGGGGAGCAGTTCTTC
CDR3aa: CASSVEKGEQFF

d_gene: TRBD1
j_gene: TRBJ2-7
v_gene: TRBV27
abundance: -
CDR3nt: TGTGCCAGCAGGCCCAGACAGGGGGCTCGGTCCTACGAGCAGTACTTC
CDR3aa: CASRPRQGARSYEQYF

d_gene: -
j_gene: TRBJ2-7
v_gene: TRBV21-1
abundance: -
CDR3nt: TGTGCCAGCAGCAAAGAGAGGGGCTCTGTCTACGAGCAGTACTTC
CDR3aa: CASSKERGSVYEQYF

d_gene: -
j_gene: TRBJ2-7
v_gene: TRBV4-1
abundance: few
CDR3nt: TGCGCCAGCAGCCCCTCCCAGGGGATTGGGTACGAGCAGTACTTC
CDR3aa: CASSPSQGIGYEQYF

d_gene: -
j_gene: TRBJ1-1
v_gene: TRBV7-9
abundance: -
CDR3nt: TGTGCCAGCAGCTTAGCTTACCTCGGAGACACTGAAGCTTTCTTT
CDR3aa: CASSLAYLGDTEAFF

d_gene: -
j_gene: TRBJ2-7
v_gene: TRBV7-3
abundance: -
CDR3nt: TGTGCCAGCAGCTTAGAGACAGCCTCCGAGCAGTACTTC
CDR3aa: CASSLETASEQYF

d_gene: -
j_gene: TRBJ2-6
v_gene: TRBV28
abundance: -
CDR3nt: TGTGCCAGCAGTTTACTCTCTGGGGCCAACGTCCTGACTTTC
CDR3aa: CASSLLSGANVLTF

d_gene: -
j_gene: TRBJ2-6
v_gene: TRBV5-6
abundance: -
CDR3nt: TGTGCCAGCAGCTTGGCAGGGTTCGGGGCCAACGTCCTGACTTTC
CDR3aa: CASSLAGFGANVLTF

d_gene: -
j_gene: TRBJ2-2
v_gene: TRBV27
abundance: -
CDR3nt: TGTGCCAGCACCCTTGCTGGGGGCACCGGGGAGCTGTTTTTT
CDR3aa: CASTLAGGTGELFF

d_gene: -
j_gene: TRBJ1-4
v_gene: TRBV27
abundance: -
CDR3nt: TGTGCCAGCAGAGACCGGGAAGACTTTAATGAAAAACTGTTTTTT
CDR3aa: CASRDREDFNEKLFF

d_gene: -
j_gene: TRBJ2-1
v_gene: TRBV6-5
abundance: -
CDR3nt: TGTGCCAGCTGGGGGAGAGGAGGGTATGAGCAGTTCTTC
CDR3aa: CASWGRGGYEQFF

d_gene: TRBD2
j_gene: TRBJ2-5
v_gene: TRBV7-6
abundance: -
CDR3nt: TGTGCCAGCAGCTCGGGACTAGCGGGGCAAGAGACCCAGTACTTC
CDR3aa: CASSSGLAGQETQYF

d_gene: TRBD1
j_gene: TRBJ2-7
v_gene: TRBV29-1
abundance: -
CDR3nt: TGCAGCGTCGTCGACAGGGACGGCGAGCAGTACTTC
CDR3aa: CSVVDRDGEQYF

d_gene: TRBD2
j_gene: TRBJ2-7
v_gene: TRBV2
abundance: -
CDR3nt: TGTGCCAGCAGTGAAGCGGGGACTAGCGGGAGGTACTTCAGTAACGAGCAGTACTTC
CDR3aa: CASSEAGTSGRYFSNEQYF

d_gene: -
j_gene: TRBJ2-7
v_gene: TRBV9
abundance: -
CDR3nt: TGTGCCAGCAGCGGACGACCGAGCTCCTACGAGCAGTACTTC
CDR3aa: CASSGRPSSYEQYF

d_gene: -
j_gene: TRBJ1-1
v_gene: TRBV7-2
abundance: -
CDR3nt: TGTGCCAGCAGCTTAGCGGGTGCGGCAGGCTACACTGAAGCTTTCTTT
CDR3aa: CASSLAGAAGYTEAFF

d_gene: TRBD2
j_gene: TRBJ2-7
v_gene: TRBV27
abundance: once
CDR3nt: TGTGCCAGCAGTCTTACTAGCGAGAGCTCCTACGAGCAGTACTTC
CDR3aa: CASSLTSESSYEQYF

d_gene: -
j_gene: TRBJ1-1
v_gene: TRBV7-9
abundance: -
CDR3nt: TGTGCCAGCAGTCACGATCACCGGGACGGAGAAGCTTTCTTT
CDR3aa: CASSHDHRDGEAFF

d_gene: TRBD1
j_gene: TRBJ2-2
v_gene: TRBV9
abundance: -
CDR3nt: TGTGCCAGCAGCGTCCGGGACAGGAACACCGGGGAGCTGTTTTTT
CDR3aa: CASSVRDRNTGELFF

d_gene: TRBD2
j_gene: TRBJ2-1
v_gene: TRBV29-1
abundance: -
CDR3nt: TGCAGCATTCTAACGACTAGCGGGAGCAATGAGCAGTTCTTC
CDR3aa: CSILTTSGSNEQFF

d_gene: TRBD2
j_gene: TRBJ2-7
v_gene: TRBV4-1
abundance: -
CDR3nt: TGCGCCAGCAGCCAAGTCCTAGCGGGAGCCTACGAGCAGTACTTC
CDR3aa: CASSQVLAGAYEQYF

d_gene: TRBD1
j_gene: TRBJ2-7
v_gene: TRBV19
abundance: -
CDR3nt: TGTGCCAGTAGTCCGGGACAGGGTGCTTACGAGCAGTACTTC
CDR3aa: CASSPGQGAYEQYF